These 11 T cell receptor beta chains share one sample of origin, sequenced in a study of T cells after yellow fever vaccination. TCRdb recomputed calls from the 5' RACE reads with MiXCR, one row per CDR3 protein. The data hold 160,000 or so distinct CDR3 sequences, with around 7% observed a single time. The sample was CD4+ T cells sorted from PBMCs, taken less than 6 days after the first yellow fever vaccination. The receptors shown here come from a man aged 18 to 35 who received the YFV17D yellow fever vaccine.

This clonotype was found many times. V and J are TRBV20-1 and TRBJ2-3; 14 positions match TRBD2. CDR1 and CDR2 from the germline V gene are DFQATT and SNEGSKA (reference sequence). Unmatched junction bases numbered 3, after V lost 7 bases and J lost 0 bases. CDR3 length: 15 amino acids. In nucleotides, the CDR3 is TGCAGTGGCGGACTAGCGGGGGGCAGCACAGATACGCAGTATTTT. This encodes CSGGLAGGSTDTQYF.

There are a few counts of this clonotype. One junction end disagrees with the germline gene, perhaps due to a read error. V and J are TRBV7-7 and TRBJ1-1; D remains ambiguous. Germline lookup yields CDR1 SSHAT and CDR2 FNYEAQ (reference sequence). The CDR3 consists of 13 residues. Here the CDR3 DNA reads TGTGCTAGCAGCCCAGGAACGAACACTGAAGCTTTCTTT. This translates into CASSPGTNTEAFF.

This clonotype was seen a few times. This rearrangement joins TRBV12-3 or TRBV12-4 to TRBJ2-3; 7 nucleotides agree with TRBD2. The CDR3 is 16 residues long. V was pared by 3 bases and J by 1 base, with 7 bases of the junction left unmatched. The CDR3 nucleotides read TGTGCCAGCAGTTTTGCGGCGGGGGTTGGCACAGATACGCAGTATTTT. Its translation: CASSFAAGVGTDTQYF.

This clonotype appeared once. A much bigger clone sits one base away, suggesting this may be a read error. J is TRBJ2-5 and V is TRBV7-2; D remains ambiguous. The CDR3 covers 11 residues. Germline V lookup: CDR1 SGHTA, CDR2 FQGNSA. CDR3 in DNA: TGTGTCAGCAGCTTACGCGGGACCCAGTACTTC. Translating it yields CVSSLRGTQYF.

This clonotype has a count of ten or more. The chain uses TRBV3-1 and TRBJ1-2; D may be TRBD1 (6 bases). The CDR3 length is 12 residues. CDR1 LGHDT and CDR2 YNNKEL come from the germline V gene (reference sequence). Trimming pared 4 bases from V and 5 bases from J, leaving 8 bases between. CDR3 coding DNA: TGTGCCAGCAGCCTAGGACAGTATGGCTACACCTTC. Translated: CASSLGQYGYTF.

About this clonotype: It may be a read error: a sequence one base away is much more abundant. V gene TRBV16 combines with J gene TRBJ1-5, with D maybe TRBD1 (5 bases). In germline, CDR1 is KGHSY, CDR2 FQNENV. This CDR3 has 14 residues. The germline V and J ends were trimmed by 2 bases and 8 bases, with 13 bases remaining between them. The CDR3 loop is CASSQGQMGKPQHF. DNA of the CDR3: TGTGCCAGCAGCCAAGGACAAATGGGGAAGCCCCAGCATTTT.

This clonotype was seen many times. V is TRBV12-3 or TRBV12-4 and J is TRBJ2-3, with 7 nucleotides matching TRBD2. With 5 bases clipped from V and 1 base from J, the junction kept 12 bases outside the gene matches. The CDR3 length is 17 residues. The CDR3 nucleotides read TGTGCCAGCAGTCCGGCCGGGGCTAGCGGTCGCACAGATACGCAGTATTTT. Translation gives CASSPAGASGRTDTQYF.

This clonotype has at least ten counts. J is TRBJ2-1 and V is TRBV9, with D maybe TRBD2 (6 bases). The CDR3 is 13 residues long. V was pared by 3 bases and J by 9 bases, with 13 bases between. Germline CDR1 and CDR2: SGDLS and YYNGEE. The chain's CDR3 is CASSGSWGGEQFF. CDR3 nucleotides: TGTGCCAGCAGCGGTTCGTGGGGAGGTGAGCAGTTCTTC. The whole variable domain, remainder taken from reference TRBV9 and TRBJ2-1, is DSGVTQTPKHLITATGQRVTLRCSPRSGDLSVYWYQQSLDQGLQFLIQYYNGEERAKGNILERFSAQQFPDLHSELNLSSLELGDSALYFCASSGSWGGEQFFGPGTRLTVL.

In this sample, this clonotype turned up many times. V gene TRBV2 combines with J gene TRBJ2-5; D is ambiguous. Germline CDR1 is SNHLY and CDR2 is FYNNEI. The CDR3 spans 12 residues. Trimming took off 6 bases at V and 1 base at J, with 6 bases between the two ends. The CDR3 loop reads CASRQFQETQYF. Here the CDR3 DNA reads TGTGCCAGCAGACAATTCCAAGAGACCCAGTACTTC.

This chain uses TRBV2 with TRBJ1-1; D call uncertain. Trimming shortened V by 2 bases and J by 8 bases, and 9 bases separated the two germline ends. Germline V gene lookup returns CDR1 SNHLY and CDR2 FYNNEI. CDR3 length equals 12 residues. The CDR3 here is CASSEFLQEAFF. The CDR3 region has the DNA TGTGCCAGCAGTGAATTTTTGCAGGAAGCTTTCTTT. Supplemented by reference TRBV2 and TRBJ1-1, the full variable domain reads EPEVTQTPSHQVTQMGQEVILRCVPISNHLYFYWYRQILGQKVEFLVSFYNNEISEKSEIFDDQFSVERPDGSNFTLKIRSTKLEDSAMYFCASSEFLQEAFFGQGTRLTVV.

The V gene is TRBV5-1, the J gene TRBJ2-3; D tentatively fits TRBD1 or TRBD2 (5 bases each). Germline CDR1 is SGHRS and CDR2 is YFSETQ. V lost 4 bases and J lost 4, with 13 bases in between. The CDR3 loop spans 14 amino acids. This CDR3 reads CASSLGTGPDTQYF. In nucleotides, the CDR3 is TGCGCCAGCAGCCTAGGGACCGGTCCAGATACGCAGTATTTT.